Reported below is one T cell receptor beta chain. Its target is not known. The assay was immunoSEQ multiplex PCR, and TCRdb's table has in-frame clones only and misses some. The table includes around 130,000 clones, just over 85% detected once. Germline-derived CDR1 and CDR2 are SGHKS and YYEKEE (reference sequence). V was cut by 0 bases and J by 0 bases, with 7 bases left in between. This CDR3 comprises 16 residues. The data were taken from a study of T cell responses to AZD1222 COVID-19 vaccine. Overall study findings and caveats: Clonal diversity may have been underestimated in mostly white British donors.

The sample consisted of peripheral blood, taken on day 0 of AZD1222 vaccination. V usage is TRBV5-5 and J usage is TRBJ1-6; unclear D gene. The receptor was isolated from an adult in good health. CDR3 loop: CASSLEHDSYNSPLHF. The DNA of the CDR3 is TGTGCCAGCAGCTTGGAGCACGACTCCTATAATTCACCCCTCCACTTT.